This T cell receptor beta chain derives from a study of T cell responses to AZD1222 COVID-19 vaccine listed by TCRdb under 2021. Background for the entire study: TCR sequencing was performed for 230 to 250 trial participants, of whom about 200 were given two doses of AZD1222 and around 25 were given two doses of MenACWY control vaccine. Trial participants were enrolled by age into subgroups of 18-55, 56-69 and 70-plus years, and around 150, 28 and 57 TCR-sequenced participants, respectively, were included in these subgroups. What the work shows at the level of the full study, not this receptor alone: Reportedly, close to half of the unique spike-specific TCRs recognized epitopes lying outside the regions that are mutated in the B.1.351 and B.1.1.7 variants. The whole spike protein was spanned by vaccine-associated CD4 TCRs, and dominant responses were seen in regions 160-218 and 743-854. A significant rise in spike-specific TCR breadth and depth was observed after two AZD1222 doses relative to day 0 and relative to MenACWY recipients. Conclusions about previously exposed vaccinees were limited because only a handful of AZD1222 recipients were SARS-CoV-2 seropositive at baseline. Because no samples from the day 14 peak response were available, repertoires could be characterized only after the peak T cell response. Most participants were white British and females outnumbered males, and the authors suggested that clonal diversity may have been underestimated. In the small 56-69-year group, the increase in depth fell short of significance, most likely because of low power.

About this clone itself: Its target antigen remains unknown. Base qualities are not recorded, but no much larger clone differs from it by a single base.

Its CDR3 holds 12 amino acids, cysteine through phenylalanine. Only the CDR3 portion is preserved as DNA: 36 bases, with reading frame beginning at the first base. V lost 3 bases and J lost 7 bases; the stretch between them is 9 bases long. In the germline V gene (reference sequence), CDR1 corresponds to LNHDA and CDR2 to SQIVND. The CDR3 regions of human TCRbeta chains were analyzed by immunosequencing. Turning to the authors' computational methods: Repertoire TCRs were matched against a reference library of SARS-CoV-2-specific TCRs generated with the MIRA antigen-specificity platform. Breadth was defined as the fraction of unique TCRs that were SARS-CoV-2-associated. Depth was defined as the fraction of total T cells that were SARS-CoV-2-associated. Using the MIRA data, every spike-specific TCR was mapped to the spike region that the TCR reacted to and assigned to either a CD4 or a CD8 class. Log10-transformed breadth and depth values were compared by one-way ANOVA with Sidak's multiple comparisons tests. TCRdb limited this immuneACCESS table to in-frame rearrangements with V and J called. A share of clones is missing; checked studies link under half to unresolved V genes, and the rest is unexplained. V, J and clone size are those of that table, while D and trimming were read from the DNA. The sample has about 120,000 clones on record, roughly nine tenths of them singletons. About 3% of the sample goes to the ten largest clones.

According to the study, the label for this sample's time point signals: about 28 days (+/-7) after the second vaccine dose. AZD1222 recipients with second doses at about 4 weeks or about 12 weeks were pooled, because spike-specific TCR depth and breadth did not differ between schedules. The vaccinee samples were drawn from two UK trials, COV001 and COV002, one of which was a single-blind randomized controlled phase 2/3 trial testing AZD1222 (ChAdOx1 nCoV-19) in healthy adults. For TCRbeta chain sequencing, PBMC samples were collected from trial participants at day 0 and at day 28 after the second dose.

Here the chain combines TRBV19 and TRBJ1-2; no D gene call is confident. Material: peripheral blood, obtained 28 days after the second AZD1222 dose. The TCR originated in an adult who received the AZD1222 COVID-19 vaccine. The bases read TGTGCCAGTAGTATCGAAGAGGTTGGCTACACCTTC. Its translation is CASSIEEVGYTF. Outside the CDR3, residues come from the reference TRBV19 and TRBJ1-2 proteins, so the full variable domain is: DGGITQSPKYLFRKEGQNVTLSCEQNLNHDAMYWYRQDPGQGLRLIYYSQIVNDFQKGDIAEGYSVSREKKESFPLTVTSAQKNPTAFYLCASSIEEVGYTFGSGTRLTVV.